The 23 T cell receptor beta chains in this list originate from one sample, sequenced in a study of T cell changes during pregnancy in multiple sclerosis. The repertoire was sequenced with immunoSEQ multiplex PCR; TCRdb's copy has only in-frame clones and lacks some. Among around 32,000 clones listed, roughly nine tenths were seen once. Specimen: CD8+ T cells from peripheral blood mononuclear cells, collected in the third trimester of pregnancy. The receptors originated from a female donor with multiple sclerosis, enrolled in a pregnancy study.

V and J are TRBV27 and TRBJ2-7, with TRBD2 matching over 7 bases. V shed 10 bases and J 3 bases; nucleotides not matched to a gene: 6. Germline V gene data show CDR1 as MNHEY and CDR2 as SMNVEV (reference sequence). The CDR3 consists of 12 residues. In DNA form, the CDR3 reads TGTGCCACGGGGAGGGCAAACTACGAGCAGTACTTC. It is translated as CATGRANYEQYF.

This chain links TRBV2 with TRBJ1-5; 10 bases are a match to TRBD1. J gave up 5 bases and V 6 bases, and 7 bases lay outside the gene matches. The CDR3 spans 15 residues. Germline values: CDR1 SNHLY, CDR2 FYNNEI. CDR3 nucleotide sequence: TGTGCCAGCAGCCCGGGACAGGGGCCCTATCAGCCCCAGCATTTT. Protein sequence: CASSPGQGPYQPQHF.

This sequence joins TRBV2 and TRBJ2-4; 7 positions match TRBD2. Germline V gene sequence: CDR1 SNHLY, CDR2 FYNNEI. Unmatched junction bases numbered 8, after V lost 6 bases and J lost 0 bases. The CDR3 sequence is 16 residues long. The CDR3 DNA reads as TGTGCCAGCAGCCCCACGGGGGGTATAGCCAAAAACATTCAGTACTTC. Its translation is CASSPTGGIAKNIQYF.

In this sample, this clone turned up once. The chain links TRBV19 to TRBJ1-2, with 7 nucleotides matching TRBD1. The CDR3 is made up of 12 amino acids. V lost 9 bases, J lost 3 bases, and 4 bases stayed unmatched. From germline, CDR1 is LNHDA and CDR2 SQIVND (reference sequence). The CDR3 here is CASRQGYYGYTF. Here the CDR3 DNA reads TGTGCCAGCCGACAGGGTTACTATGGCTACACCTTC.

The table lists this clone with a count of one. This chain links TRBV4-2 with TRBJ2-7, with unresolved D. The CDR3 has 14 residues. Germline CDR1 reads LGHNA; CDR2 reads YNFKEQ. The V gene lost 0 bases and the J gene lost 0 bases, with 6 bases spanning the gap. The CDR3 spells CASSQESLSYEQYF. DNA for the CDR3: TGTGCCAGCAGCCAAGAATCTCTCTCCTACGAGCAGTACTTC.

The chain carries TRBV7-9 and TRBJ2-1; D possibly corresponds to TRBD2 (5 bases). Trimming pared 5 bases from V and 8 bases from J, leaving 13 bases between. Germline loops: CDR1 SEHNR, CDR2 FQNEAQ (reference sequence). The CDR3 is 13 amino acids. The CDR3, as DNA: TGTGCCAGCAGCCCAGGCCCGCGGGATGAGCAGTTCTTC. Protein product: CASSPGPRDEQFF. The full variable domain, in which reference TRBV7-9 and TRBJ2-1 provide the parts outside the CDR3, is DTGVSQNPRHKITKRGQNVTFRCDPISEHNRLYWYRQTLGQGPEFLTYFQNEAQLEKSRLLSDRFSAERPKGSFSTLEIQRTEQGDSAMYLCASSPGPRDEQFFGPGTRLTVL.

The chain joins TRBV5-4 to TRBJ2-5, with TRBD2 matching 12 bases. CDR3 length equals 15 residues. V shed 4 bases and J 4 bases; nucleotides not matched to a gene: 5. Germline V gene sequence: CDR1 SGHNT, CDR2 YYREEE (reference sequence). CDR3 in DNA: TGTGCCAGCAGCGGACCGGGACTAGCGGGAGAGACCCAGTACTTC. Translating gives CASSGPGLAGETQYF.

CDR3 in amino acids: CASSKGQVTFTGYTF. Here the CDR3 DNA reads TGTGCCAGCAGCAAGGGACAGGTCACCTTTACAGGCTACACCTTC. The chain links TRBV7-9 to TRBJ1-2, with 8 bases fitting TRBD1. This CDR3 region has 15 residues. Trimming at V came to 5 bases and at J to 8 bases, leaving 13 bases not matched to a gene. Germline V lookup: CDR1 SEHNR, CDR2 FQNEAQ (reference sequence).

The CDR3 sequence is CASSAYTGELFF. The CDR3 DNA sequence: TGTGCCAGCAGCGCTTATACCGGGGAGCTGTTTTTT. This chain joins TRBV9 and TRBJ2-2; no clear D. The CDR3 sequence is 12 residues long. The germline V gene encodes CDR1 SGDLS and CDR2 YYNGEE. V dropped 3 bases and J dropped 5 bases, with 5 bases sitting between them.

The rearrangement links TRBV27 to TRBJ1-2; TRBD1 aligns across 10 bases. The CDR3 covers 14 residues. Germline V gene data show CDR1 as MNHEY and CDR2 as SMNVEV (reference sequence). Trimming at V came to 4 bases and at J to 4 bases, leaving 3 bases not matched to a gene. This CDR3 reads CASSWTGGAYGYTF. CDR3 in DNA: TGTGCCAGCAGTTGGACAGGGGGGGCCTATGGCTACACCTTC.

This clone has only one observation. The V and J genes are TRBV9 and TRBJ2-7; 8 bases line up with TRBD1. The CDR3 spans 16 residues. J was trimmed by 0 bases and V by 0 bases; bases with no gene match: 5. Germline assignment: CDR1 SGDLS and CDR2 YYNGEE. This chain's CDR3 is CASSVADRGDSYEQYF. Here the CDR3 DNA reads TGTGCCAGCAGCGTAGCTGACAGGGGCGACTCCTACGAGCAGTACTTC.

The chain carries TRBV9 and TRBJ2-3; 9 bases agree with TRBD2. The J segment lost 4 bases and the V segment lost 2 bases, leaving 5 bases of the junction unmatched. The germline V gene encodes CDR1 SGDLS and CDR2 YYNGEE. This CDR3 has 15 amino acids. The CDR3 DNA follows: TGTGCCAGCAGCGTCGGCGGGGGGGCCTCAGATACGCAGTATTTT. Protein sequence: CASSVGGGASDTQYF.

The chain recombines TRBV6-6 with TRBJ2-7; D is possibly TRBD2 (5 bases). The germline V gene has CDR1 MNHNY and CDR2 SVGAGI (reference sequence). The V and J ends lost 2 bases and 5 bases respectively, with 13 bases between them. The CDR3 spans 14 residues. The CDR3 DNA reads as TGTGCCAGCAGTTACCCACGGACTTTCCACGAGCAGTACTTC. This encodes CASSYPRTFHEQYF.

This clone was seen a handful of times. This rearrangement joins TRBV2 to TRBJ1-1, with D uncertain. Germline CDR1 and CDR2: SNHLY and FYNNEI. The CDR3 loop spans 13 amino acids. With 5 bases removed from V and 1 base from J, the gap between germline ends came to 8 bases. For the CDR3, the DNA is TGTGCCAGCAGTAGCGAAGAGAACACTGAAGCTTTCTTT. Translated: CASSSEENTEAFF. Full variable domain (remainder filled in from reference TRBV2 and TRBJ1-1): EPEVTQTPSHQVTQMGQEVILRCVPISNHLYFYWYRQILGQKVEFLVSFYNNEISEKSEIFDDQFSVERPDGSNFTLKIRSTKLEDSAMYFCASSSEENTEAFFGQGTRLTVV.

The chain joins TRBV5-6 to TRBJ1-4; D possibly corresponds to TRBD1 (5 bases). V lost 4 bases and J lost 3, with 10 bases in between. This CDR3 is built from 14 residues. CDR1 is SGHDT and CDR2 is YYEEEE in the germline V gene. The CDR3 loop is CASSQGRANEKLFF. The CDR3 DNA reads as TGTGCCAGCAGCCAGGGTAGAGCTAATGAAAAACTGTTTTTT.

The DNA for the CDR3 is TGTGCCAGCAGTTGCTCGGGGGGGAACACTGAAGCTTTCTTT. As protein: CASSCSGGNTEAFF. The V and J genes are TRBV6-5 and TRBJ1-1, with D possibly TRBD1 on 5 matching bases. Trimming took off 4 bases at V and 1 base at J, with 10 bases between the two ends. Germline V CDR1 and CDR2: MNHEY, SVGAGI. The CDR3 length is 14 residues.

J is TRBJ2-1 and V is TRBV2; 12 nucleotides align to TRBD2. V gave up 3 bases and J gave up 9 bases; unmatched junction bases: 12. Looked up from germline, CDR1 is SNHLY and CDR2 is FYNNEI. CDR3 length: 17 residues. The CDR3 protein is CASSDRASGRAGIEQFF. CDR3 DNA: TGTGCCAGCAGTGATAGGGCTAGCGGGAGGGCCGGGATTGAGCAGTTCTTC.

This chain joins TRBV19 and TRBJ1-2; D is unclear. Germline values: CDR1 LNHDA, CDR2 SQIVND (reference sequence). V lost 9 bases to trimming and J lost 4 bases, with 12 bases between them. The CDR3 is made up of 12 amino acids. CDR3 in DNA: TGTGCCAGCCGGGGAGGGATCTATGGCTACACCTTC. Translating gives CASRGGIYGYTF. Drawing the rest from reference TRBV19 and TRBJ1-2, the complete variable domain is DGGITQSPKYLFRKEGQNVTLSCEQNLNHDAMYWYRQDPGQGLRLIYYSQIVNDFQKGDIAEGYSVSREKKESFPLTVTSAQKNPTAFYLCASRGGIYGYTFGSGTRLTVV.

The V call is TRBV2, the J call TRBJ2-7; no clear D. This CDR3 is built from 11 residues. Germline V gene sequence: CDR1 SNHLY, CDR2 FYNNEI. The ends were cut back, 6 bases at V and 2 bases at J, with 5 bases in the middle. CDR3 in amino acids: CASSPTYEQYF. The CDR3 coding sequence is TGTGCCAGCAGCCCAACCTACGAGCAGTACTTC.

V gene TRBV6-5 combines with J gene TRBJ2-3; tentatively, D is TRBD2 (7 bases). Looked up from germline, CDR1 is MNHEY and CDR2 is SVGAGI. Trimming cost V 3 bases and J 5 bases, with 15 bases left between them. The CDR3 sequence is 15 residues long. CDR3 in DNA: TGTGCCAGCAGTTATGGGCTAGGGGGGGGAGATACGCAGTATTTT. Protein sequence: CASSYGLGGGDTQYF.

V gene TRBV14 combines with J gene TRBJ1-1, with 7 bases lining up with TRBD1. Per the germline V gene, CDR1 is SGHDN and CDR2 is FVKESK. This CDR3 is built from 12 residues. J lost 11 bases, V lost 3 bases, and 6 bases had no gene match. The CDR3 DNA sequence: TGTGCCAGCAGCCATTGGGACAGCTCCGCTTTCTTT. It yields the protein CASSHWDSSAFF. Full variable domain (outside the CDR3, taken from reference TRBV14 and TRBJ1-1): EAGVTQFPSHSVIEKGQTVTLRCDPISGHDNLYWYRRVMGKEIKFLLHFVKESKQDESGMPNNRFLAERTGGTYSTLKVQPAELEDSGVYFCASSHWDSSAFFGQGTRLTVV.

This clone was seen only once. The rearrangement links TRBV29-1 to TRBJ1-2, with a weak D call TRBD1 (5 bases). The germline CDR1 and CDR2 sequences are SQVTM and ANQGSEA. Between the trimmed V and J ends, which lost 2 bases and 8 bases, there was a span of 15 bases. This CDR3 has 13 residues. CDR3 bases: TGCAGCGTTGAAATGACAGACCCAAGGGGCTACACCTTC. Translated, it gives CSVEMTDPRGYTF.

The chain uses TRBV7-2 and TRBJ1-1, with D perhaps matching TRBD1 (6 bases). The germline CDR1 and CDR2 sequences are SGHTA and FQGNSA. V gave up 1 base and J gave up 3 bases, with 15 bases separating them. The CDR3 is made up of 16 amino acids. The CDR3 DNA follows: TGTGCCAGCAGCTTAGGGGGGCTTCGGGCGGACACTGAAGCTTTCTTT. Its translation is CASSLGGLRADTEAFF.